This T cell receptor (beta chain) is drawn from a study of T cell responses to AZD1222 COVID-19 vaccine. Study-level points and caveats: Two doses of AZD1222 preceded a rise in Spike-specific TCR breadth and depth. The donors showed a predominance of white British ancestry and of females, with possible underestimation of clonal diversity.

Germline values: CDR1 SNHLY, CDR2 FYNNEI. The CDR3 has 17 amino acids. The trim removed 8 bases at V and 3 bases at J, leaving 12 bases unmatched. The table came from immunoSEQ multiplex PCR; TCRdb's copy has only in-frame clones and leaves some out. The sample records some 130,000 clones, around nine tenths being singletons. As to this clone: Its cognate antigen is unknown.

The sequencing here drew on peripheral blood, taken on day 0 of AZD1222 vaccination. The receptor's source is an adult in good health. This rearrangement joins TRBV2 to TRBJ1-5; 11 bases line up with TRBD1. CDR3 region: CASLSPGTGGPNQPQHF. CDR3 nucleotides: TGTGCCAGCTTATCCCCCGGGACAGGGGGTCCCAATCAGCCCCAGCATTTT.